The 30 T cell receptor beta chains below were found in one sample sequenced in a study of blood T cell repertoires in COVID-19. Sequencing used immunoSEQ multiplex PCR; TCRdb keeps in-frame clones, though not all of them. In the table there are fewer than 200,000 clones, over 60% of which are singletons. Sequenced sample: peripheral blood. The receptor set was obtained from a woman of 80 years or more with acute or convalescent COVID-19.

This clone was recorded once. CDR3 protein: CASSGFLMGSYGYTF. The CDR3 DNA is TGTGCCAGCAGTGGATTCCTAATGGGGAGCTATGGCTACACCTTC. The chain recombines TRBV25-1 with TRBJ1-2; D gene uncertain. Per germline, CDR1 MGHDK and CDR2 SYGVNS. The V and J ends lost 4 bases and 4 bases respectively, with 16 bases between them. The CDR3 runs 15 residues.

The chain is built from TRBV6-2 or TRBV6-3 and TRBJ2-1, with TRBD2 matching over 12 bases. Trimming took 4 bases from V and 5 from J; bases not matched to a gene: 9. CDR1 is MNHEY, CDR2 SVGEGT, per germline. The CDR3 loop spans 17 amino acids. The CDR3 region is CASSFLKLAGGNNEQFF. The CDR3 nucleotides read TGTGCCAGCAGTTTCCTTAAACTAGCGGGGGGAAACAATGAGCAGTTCTTC.

The rearrangement links TRBV7-2 to TRBJ1-1; the D is unclear. V was pared by 5 bases and J by 5 bases, with 12 bases between. The CDR3 is 13 residues long. Germline values: CDR1 SGHTA, CDR2 FQGNSA. The CDR3 sequence is CASSLIGWTEAFF. The DNA of the CDR3 is TGTGCCAGCAGCCTAATCGGGTGGACTGAAGCTTTCTTT.

The chain combines TRBV7-2 with TRBJ2-1, with 10 nucleotides matching TRBD2. This CDR3 spans 17 amino acids. CDR1 is SGHTA and CDR2 is FQGNSA in the germline V gene. The V and J ends lost 3 bases and 7 bases, in that order; junction bases with no gene match: 12. The CDR3, as DNA: TGTGCCAGCAGCTTTTCTAGCGGGGGTGTACGTAGGAATGAGCAGTTCTTC. Translating gives CASSFSSGGVRRNEQFF. The full variable domain, its missing parts supplied by reference TRBV7-2 and TRBJ2-1, is GAGVSQSPSNKVTEKGKDVELRCDPISGHTALYWYRQSLGQGLEFLIYFQGNSAPDKSGLPSDRFSAERTGGSVSTLTIQRTQQEDSAVYLCASSFSSGGVRRNEQFFGPGTRLTVL.

J is TRBJ1-2 and V is TRBV19; TRBD1 matches at 11 bases. The CDR3 is made up of 17 amino acids. CDR1 and CDR2 (germline): LNHDA, SQIVND (reference sequence). With V trimmed by 9 bases and J by 2 bases, 14 bases remained unmatched. The CDR3 bases are TGTGCCAGCAGCCCCACCGGGACAGGGGGAGTAAACTATGGCTACACCTTC. The encoded protein is CASSPTGTGGVNYGYTF.

The gene calls are TRBV18 and TRBJ1-1; D not resolved. The CDR3 consists of 16 residues. CDR1 is KGHSH and CDR2 is LQKENI in the germline V gene. V lost 5 bases and J lost 4, with 20 bases in between. Here the CDR3 reads CASSSSQSQSGTEAFF. The CDR3 nucleotides read TGTGCCAGCTCATCATCCCAATCACAGTCTGGCACTGAAGCTTTCTTT.

The rearrangement uses TRBV25-1 and TRBJ1-2; no clear D gene. Trimming shortened V by 2 bases and J by 8 bases, and 9 bases separated the two germline ends. The CDR3 has 12 residues. CDR1 and CDR2 from the germline V gene are MGHDK and SYGVNS. The CDR3 DNA reads as TGTGCCAGCAGTGAAGGTCTAGGCGGCTACACCTTC. As protein: CASSEGLGGYTF.

The chain links TRBV12-3 or TRBV12-4 to TRBJ1-2; 7 nucleotides align to TRBD1. With V trimmed by 7 bases and J by 8 bases, 7 bases remained unmatched. The CDR3 spans 12 residues. The CDR3 sequence is CASNSRDSGYTF. The CDR3 coding sequence is TGTGCCAGCAATAGTCGGGACAGCGGCTACACCTTC.

The CDR3 protein is CASSSRGGGNQPQHF. Written as DNA, the CDR3 is TGTGCCAGCAGTTCCCGGGGGGGAGGCAATCAGCCCCAGCATTTT. The rearrangement joins TRBV27 to TRBJ1-5; tentatively, D is TRBD1 (5 bases). CDR3 size: 15 residues. V lost 4 bases and J 2 bases, leaving 12 bases between the germline ends. Germline CDR1 is MNHEY and CDR2 is SMNVEV (reference sequence).

This clone was seen more than once but under ten times. V usage is TRBV5-5 and J usage is TRBJ2-7; a weak D match, TRBD2 (5 bases). The V and J ends lost 2 bases and 7 bases respectively, with 19 bases between them. The germline gives CDR1 SGHKS, CDR2 YYEKEE (reference sequence). This CDR3 is built from 15 residues. CDR3 sequence: CASSFYTYPGLEQYF. As DNA, the CDR3 is TGTGCCAGCAGCTTTTATACCTACCCGGGGTTGGAGCAGTACTTC.

The V and J genes are TRBV9 and TRBJ2-3; no clear D. The CDR3 sequence is 15 residues long. Between the trimmed V and J ends, which lost 0 bases and 1 base, there was a span of 9 bases. Germline CDR1 SGDLS, CDR2 YYNGEE. The CDR3 loop is CASSVGFRGTDTQYF. For the CDR3, the DNA is TGTGCCAGCAGCGTAGGTTTCCGTGGCACAGATACGCAGTATTTT. The variable domain in full, completed from reference TRBV9 and TRBJ2-3, reads DSGVTQTPKHLITATGQRVTLRCSPRSGDLSVYWYQQSLDQGLQFLIQYYNGEERAKGNILERFSAQQFPDLHSELNLSSLELGDSALYFCASSVGFRGTDTQYFGPGTRLTVL.

The CDR3 is CASRDSAYNEQFF. The CDR3 bases are TGTGCCAGCAGGGACAGTGCGTACAATGAGCAGTTCTTC. The gene calls are TRBV2 and TRBJ2-1; D is possibly TRBD1 (6 bases). The V gene lost 6 bases and the J gene lost 4 bases, with 10 bases spanning the gap. The CDR3 length is 13 residues. The V gene's germline CDR1 is SNHLY and CDR2 FYNNEI.

This clone was counted once. The chain recombines TRBV7-9 with TRBJ2-5, with TRBD1 identical over 8 bases. CDR1 is SEHNR, CDR2 FQNEAQ, per germline (reference sequence). This CDR3 spans 14 amino acids. The junction had 4 bases not matched to a gene; V was cut back by 5 bases and J by 2 bases. Here the CDR3 reads CASSLGTGQETQYF. Here the CDR3 DNA reads TGTGCCAGCAGCCTTGGGACAGGACAAGAGACCCAGTACTTC.

This chain uses TRBV7-9 with TRBJ2-7; 10 bases are shared with TRBD1. J lost 2 bases, V lost 0 bases, and 1 base had no gene match. CDR3 size: 15 residues. Germline V gene lookup returns CDR1 SEHNR and CDR2 FQNEAQ (reference sequence). Written as DNA, the CDR3 is TGTGCCAGCAGCTTAGCCGGGACAGGGGCCTACGAGCAGTACTTC. Protein product: CASSLAGTGAYEQYF.

This chain links TRBV4-3 with TRBJ2-2; the D gene is possibly TRBD1 (6 bases). The CDR3 has 16 residues. The V end was cut by 0 bases, the J end by 2 bases, with 10 bases between. CDR1 and CDR2 from the germline V gene are LGHNA and YSLEER. The DNA of the CDR3 is TGCGCCAGCAGCCAAGATAGGACAGAAAACACCGGGGAGCTGTTTTTT. Translating gives CASSQDRTENTGELFF.

The J gene is TRBJ1-1, the V gene TRBV18; 7 positions match TRBD1. The germline CDR1 and CDR2 sequences are KGHSH and LQKENI. The CDR3 runs to 16 residues. J was trimmed by 1 base and V by 6 bases; bases with no gene match: 11. DNA for the CDR3: TGTGCCAGCTCCCTCCGACAGGGCGCTGGGAACACTGAAGCTTTCTTT. Its translation: CASSLRQGAGNTEAFF.

This chain connects TRBV27 to TRBJ1-3; D is unclear. Germline CDR1 reads MNHEY; CDR2 reads SMNVEV (reference sequence). With 3 bases removed from V and 0 bases from J, the gap between germline ends came to 9 bases. The CDR3 covers 15 residues. In nucleotides, the CDR3 is TGTGCCAGCAGTTTGGGCTTATACTCTGGAAACACCATATATTTT. Its translation is CASSLGLYSGNTIYF.

V usage is TRBV5-1 and J usage is TRBJ2-2; a possible D gene is TRBD1 (6 bases). Germline-derived CDR1 and CDR2 are SGHRS and YFSETQ. CDR3 length: 16 amino acids. V gave up 1 base and J gave up 3 bases, with 13 bases separating them. The CDR3 spells CASSLSSQGHTGELFF. CDR3 bases: TGCGCCAGCAGCTTGTCCTCTCAGGGGCACACCGGGGAGCTGTTTTTT.

The chain combines TRBV6-1 with TRBJ2-1; D is unclear. Germline values: CDR1 MNHNS, CDR2 SASEGT. The CDR3 covers 13 residues. V shed 2 bases and J shed 7 bases, with 9 bases lying between them. The CDR3 DNA reads TGTGCCAGCAGTGAACTTGGCAAGAATGAGCAGTTCTTC. Its translation is CASSELGKNEQFF.

The gene calls are TRBV5-8 and TRBJ2-3; D might be TRBD1 (6 bases). CDR1 is SGHTS, CDR2 YDEGEE, per germline. This CDR3 comprises 14 residues. V was shortened by 2 bases and J by 0 bases, with 7 bases between the two germline ends. The DNA of the CDR3 is TGTGCCAGCAGCTTCCAGGGGAGCACAGATACGCAGTATTTT. It codes for CASSFQGSTDTQYF.

V is TRBV3-1 (or the pseudogene TRBV3-2) and J is TRBJ1-1, with 10 bases fitting TRBD1. V lost 1 base to trimming and J lost 4 bases; unmatched junction nucleotides: 3. There are 15 residues in the CDR3. Per germline, CDR1 LGHDT and CDR2 YNNKEL (reference sequence). The CDR3 DNA is TGTGCCAGCAGCCAAGGACAGGGGGCGGGCACTGAAGCTTTCTTT. Translation gives CASSQGQGAGTEAFF.

The chain employs TRBV11-3 and TRBJ2-7; perhaps TRBD1 as D (8 bases). The CDR3 consists of 15 residues. CDR1 is SGHNT and CDR2 is YENEEA in the germline V gene. Trimming pared 2 bases from V and 4 bases from J, leaving 15 bases between. Here the CDR3 reads CASSLSGQGGYEQYF. CDR3 in DNA: TGTGCCAGCAGCTTATCCGGACAGGGAGGGTACGAGCAGTACTTC.

J is TRBJ2-3 and V is TRBV7-9, with D perhaps TRBD2 (5 bases). The V end was cut by 5 bases, the J end by 0 bases, with 15 bases between. There are 16 residues in the CDR3. The germline CDR1 and CDR2 sequences are SEHNR and FQNEAQ (reference sequence). CDR3 DNA: TGTGCCAGCAGCCGGGAATCTCAATTTAGCACAGATACGCAGTATTTT. Its protein product is CASSRESQFSTDTQYF.

The chain has TRBV5-1 and TRBJ2-5; the match to TRBD1 covers 7 bases. The CDR3 has 16 amino acids. V shed 4 bases, J shed 0 bases, and the junction held 9 bases outside the gene matches. Germline V lookup: CDR1 SGHRS, CDR2 YFSETQ. CDR3 loop: CASSRAQQGYQETQYF. The CDR3 DNA reads TGCGCCAGCAGCAGAGCCCAACAGGGGTACCAAGAGACCCAGTACTTC.

V and J are TRBV5-8 and TRBJ2-7; 9 nucleotides align to TRBD1. This CDR3 has 19 amino acids. Unmatched junction bases numbered 20, after V lost 7 bases and J lost 0 bases. CDR1 is SGHTS, CDR2 YDEGEE, per germline. CDR3 nucleotide sequence: TGTGCCAGCGTATTGTCTCTCGGGACAGGGATTGGGAGCTCCTACGAGCAGTACTTC. This sequence encodes CASVLSLGTGIGSSYEQYF.

The chain carries TRBV6-2 or TRBV6-3 and TRBJ1-2; D is uncertain. V shed 2 bases and J shed 2 bases, with 15 bases lying between them. The germline gives CDR1 MNHEY, CDR2 SVGEGT. CDR3 size: 16 residues. The CDR3 DNA sequence: TGTGCCAGCAGTTACCCACCACAGAGACGCAACTATGGCTACACCTTC. It encodes CASSYPPQRRNYGYTF.

The chain couples TRBV7-5 to TRBJ1-4; no check of the table's D call, TRBD1, against the DNA was made. TRBV7-5 is assigned pseudogene status. The CDR3 consists of 13 residues. DNA for the CDR3: TGTGCCAGAAGCTTACAGGGTTGTGAAAAACTGTTTTTT. It is translated as CARSLQGCEKLFF.

This chain links TRBV5-1 with TRBJ2-1; 10 bases are shared with TRBD2. CDR3 length: 16 residues. The V and J ends lost 0 bases and 7 bases, in that order; junction bases with no gene match: 7. CDR1 is SGHRS and CDR2 is YFSETQ in the germline V gene. The CDR3 here is CASSLEKRGGTNEQFF. The CDR3 nucleotides are TGCGCCAGCAGCTTGGAAAAGCGGGGGGGTACAAATGAGCAGTTCTTC. The full variable domain, with the rest looked up from reference TRBV5-1 and TRBJ2-1, is KAGVTQTPRYLIKTRGQQVTLSCSPISGHRSVSWYQQTPGQGLQFLFEYFSETQRNKGNFPGRFSGRQFSNSRSEMNVSTLELGDSALYLCASSLEKRGGTNEQFFGPGTRLTVL.

The chain links TRBV11-3 to TRBJ2-1, with 7 bases matching TRBD1. Germline V lookup: CDR1 SGHNT, CDR2 YENEEA. This CDR3 has 17 residues. J lost 5 bases, V lost 5 bases, and 15 bases had no gene match. Written as DNA, the CDR3 is TGTGCCAGCAGCGCCAATCGCCCAGGGGGTTTCAACAATGAGCAGTTCTTC. Translated: CASSANRPGGFNNEQFF.

The sample holds one count of this clone. The rearrangement uses TRBV19 and TRBJ2-7; 8 nucleotides align to TRBD1. The germline gives CDR1 LNHDA, CDR2 SQIVND (reference sequence). The CDR3 covers 13 residues. With 10 bases clipped from V and 3 bases from J, the junction kept 8 bases outside the gene matches. The CDR3 here is CAKRQGTFYEQYF. CDR3 nucleotide sequence: TGTGCCAAACGACAGGGGACATTCTACGAGCAGTACTTC.